The 15 T cell receptor beta chains in this list originate from one sample, sequenced in a study of T-cell reconstitution after alpha-beta-depleted transplantation in children. Unique molecular identifiers were incorporated into the prepared TCRbeta library. TCRdb independently ran MiXCR on the PCR reads; one entry per CDR3 protein. Of some 530,000 distinct CDR3 sequences listed, roughly an eighth are singletons. Sequenced here: PBMCs from the stem cell graft donor, sampled from the stem cell graft. All receptors derive from a human donor who donated a stem cell graft to a child with combined immunodeficiency.

This clonotype was observed a few times. The CDR3 nucleotides are TGTGCCAGCAGCCCTCCTTCCGAGGGTAAACGAGAGACCCAGTACTTC. This translates into CASSPPSEGKRETQYF. The chain links TRBV21-1 to TRBJ2-5; the table assigns TRBD2, which was not confirmed against the DNA. TRBV21-1 is a pseudogene locus. There are 16 residues in the CDR3.

The table lists this clonotype with many counts. This chain links TRBV24-1 with TRBJ1-5, with D perhaps matching TRBD1 (5 bases). The CDR3 is 13 amino acids. The V gene's germline CDR1 is KGHDR and CDR2 SFDVKD. Trimming removed 5 bases at V and 3 bases at J, with 7 bases between. The CDR3 protein is CATSGGFNQPQHF. For the CDR3, the DNA is TGTGCCACCAGTGGGGGCTTCAATCAGCCCCAGCATTTT.

The chain joins TRBV5-8 to TRBJ2-1, with a tentative D call TRBD2 (5 bases). Germline V gives CDR1 SGHTS, CDR2 YDEGEE. There are 15 residues in the CDR3. Trimming took off 3 bases at V and 10 bases at J, with 20 bases between the two ends. CDR3 nucleotides: TGTGCCAGCAGCTCGGACGGCCGGGCCTCGGGAGAGCAGTTCTTC. Amino acid sequence: CASSSDGRASGEQFF. Based on the CDR3 plus reference TRBV5-8 and TRBJ2-1, the full variable domain is EAGVTQSPTHLIKTRGQQATLRCSPISGHTSVYWYQQALGLGLQFLLWYDEGEERNRGNFPPRFSGRQFPNYSSELNVNALELEDSALYLCASSSDGRASGEQFFGPGTRLTVL.

The chain combines TRBV27 with TRBJ2-7; D possibly uses TRBD1 or TRBD2 (5 bases each). Germline V gene lookup returns CDR1 MNHEY and CDR2 SMNVEV (reference sequence). Trimming removed 4 bases from V and 1 base from J, with 8 bases in between. The CDR3 contains 13 residues. The CDR3 sequence: CASSWGPSYEQYF. CDR3 nucleotides: TGTGCCAGCAGTTGGGGACCGTCCTACGAGCAGTACTTC.

V gene TRBV4-3 combines with J gene TRBJ2-3, with TRBD2 identical over 11 bases. V dropped 4 bases and J dropped 6; count of bases not matched to a gene: 9. The CDR3 contains 16 residues. CDR1 and CDR2 (germline): LGHNA, YSLEER. The CDR3 here is CASSPVSGRAWDTQYF. CDR3 DNA: TGCGCCAGCAGCCCAGTTAGCGGGAGGGCCTGGGATACGCAGTATTTT.

In its sample, this clonotype was seen many times. The chain uses TRBV7-2 and TRBJ2-1, with no clear D. V lost 5 bases to trimming and J lost 10 bases, with 12 bases between them. The CDR3 has 12 residues. Per the germline V gene, CDR1 is SGHTA and CDR2 is FQGNSA. The chain's CDR3 is CASSATPGEQFF. CDR3 coding DNA: TGTGCCAGCAGCGCAACCCCCGGGGAGCAGTTCTTC.

This clonotype was recorded at least ten times. This chain links TRBV10-3 with TRBJ1-1, with TRBD1 as a possible D gene (5 bases). V was pared by 2 bases and J by 4 bases, with 8 bases between. CDR1 and CDR2 (germline): ENHRY, SYGVKD. CDR3 length equals 13 residues. The DNA of the CDR3 is TGTGCCATCAGTGAGGACAGACTCACTGAAGCTTTCTTT. The encoded protein is CAISEDRLTEAFF.

This chain links TRBV15 with TRBJ2-7; D perhaps matches TRBD1 (6 bases). The length of the CDR3 is 13 residues. The V end was cut by 3 bases, the J end by 11 bases, with 17 bases between. Germline V gives CDR1 LNHNV, CDR2 YYDKDF (reference sequence). The CDR3 DNA is TGTGCCACCAGCAGGGACAGAGCTACGAGGGAGTACTTC. Its translation: CATSRDRATREYF.

This clonotype was observed many times. The chain employs TRBV12-3 or TRBV12-4 and TRBJ1-4; perhaps TRBD1 as D (5 bases). Trimming removed 6 bases from V and 6 bases from J, with 14 bases in between. CDR3 length: 14 residues. Here the CDR3 DNA reads TGTGCCAGCAGCCCAGGGATTGCCGATGAAAAACTGTTTTTT. Encoded protein: CASSPGIADEKLFF.

CDR3 nucleotide sequence: TGTGCCAGCAGTTATGGGACAGGAAAAATTGAGCAGTTCTTC. Translated, it gives CASSYGTGKIEQFF. The V call is TRBV6-2 or TRBV6-3, the J call TRBJ2-1; 8 bases match TRBD1. V lost 3 bases to trimming and J lost 9 bases; unmatched junction nucleotides: 7. Germline V gives CDR1 MNHEY, CDR2 SVGEGT. This CDR3 comprises 14 residues.

This clonotype was detected a few times. The chain recombines TRBV12-3 or TRBV12-4 with TRBJ2-7, with D possibly matching TRBD1 (5 bases). With 3 bases removed from V and 2 bases from J, the gap between germline ends came to 11 bases. The CDR3 runs 14 residues. The CDR3 loop reads CASSFGVGAYEQYF. DNA of the CDR3: TGTGCCAGCAGTTTTGGTGTAGGGGCCTACGAGCAGTACTTC.

This chain joins TRBV30 and TRBJ2-7, with a possible D match to TRBD1 (6 bases). CDR3 length: 15 residues. Trimming stripped 0 bases from V and 2 bases from J, with 14 bases between. Germline values: CDR1 GTSNPN, CDR2 SVGIG (reference sequence). The CDR3 loop is CAWSVNPGAAYEQYF. CDR3 in DNA: TGTGCCTGGAGTGTAAATCCAGGGGCTGCCTACGAGCAGTACTTC.

This clonotype was detected only a few times. The rearrangement links TRBV5-8 to TRBJ2-3, with D perhaps being TRBD1 or TRBD2 (5 bases each). V lost 2 bases and J lost 2, with 12 bases in between. CDR3 size: 15 residues. CDR1 is SGHTS, CDR2 YDEGEE, per germline. The DNA of the CDR3 is TGTGCCAGCAGCTTACTCCGGGACGTCACAGATACGCAGTATTTT. The encoded protein is CASSLLRDVTDTQYF.

The V and J genes are TRBV7-9 and TRBJ2-5; TRBD1 matches 9 bases. The CDR3 length is 15 residues. CDR1 is SEHNR and CDR2 is FQNEAQ in the germline V gene (reference sequence). The V gene end was trimmed by 4 bases and the J gene end by 2 bases; junction bases not matched to a gene: 5. The CDR3 spells CASSSVGQGQETQYF. The CDR3 coding sequence is TGTGCCAGCAGCTCAGTAGGACAGGGGCAAGAGACCCAGTACTTC.

The rearrangement joins TRBV29-1 to TRBJ2-4, with 7 bases fitting TRBD1. This CDR3 is 15 amino acids long. V lost 2 bases, J lost 8 bases, and 12 bases stayed unmatched. Germline loops: CDR1 SQVTM, CDR2 ANQGSEA. Here the CDR3 reads CSVETLRDSRYIQYF. The CDR3 nucleotides read TGCAGCGTTGAAACCCTCCGGGACAGTCGTTACATTCAGTACTTC.